A selection of T cell receptor beta chains follows, all from one sample in a study of blood T cell repertoires in COVID-19. Clones were read by immunoSEQ multiplex PCR, and TCRdb kept only the in-frame ones, dropping some. The table lists fewer than 250,000 clones, less than 80% of them singletons. What was sequenced was peripheral blood. The receptor source for this set is a woman aged 45-60 years with acute or convalescent COVID-19. The CDR3 runs from the conserved cysteine through the conserved F or W. D genes are given only for firm matches. The size entry is marked missing in some rows and otherwise reads once, few, many or a size class.

v_call: TRBV6-5; d_call: -; clone_size: -; j_call: TRBJ2-2; cdr3_length: 13; cdr3_nt: TGTGCCAGCGGCCCCAGAAGTACCGGGGAGCTGTTTTTT; cdr3_aa: CASGPRSTGELFF
v_call: TRBV28; d_call: TRBD1; clone_size: few; j_call: TRBJ2-7; cdr3_length: 17; cdr3_nt: TGTGCCAGCAGGCCAAATCCGGGACAGGGTAATTACTACGAGCAGTACTTC; cdr3_aa: CASRPNPGQGNYYEQYF
v_call: TRBV5-1; d_call: -; clone_size: many; j_call: TRBJ2-7; cdr3_length: 15; cdr3_nt: TGCGCCAGCAGCGTCCTCGGGGGTCAGTCCTACGAGCAGTACTTC; cdr3_aa: CASSVLGGQSYEQYF
v_call: TRBV3-1/TRBV3-2; d_call: TRBD2; clone_size: -; j_call: TRBJ2-1; cdr3_length: 13; cdr3_nt: TGTGCCAGCCGATTAGCGGGAGCGAATGAGCAGTTCTTC; cdr3_aa: CASRLAGANEQFF
v_call: TRBV5-6; d_call: TRBD1; clone_size: -; j_call: TRBJ2-7; cdr3_length: 15; cdr3_nt: TGTGCCAGCAGTCGGGACAGGGGTAGGTCCTACGAGCAGTACTTC; cdr3_aa: CASSRDRGRSYEQYF
v_call: TRBV5-4; d_call: -; clone_size: -; j_call: TRBJ1-1; cdr3_length: 15; cdr3_nt: TGTGCCAGCAGCCCGCATCCTCTCACGGACACTGAAGCTTTCTTT; cdr3_aa: CASSPHPLTDTEAFF
v_call: TRBV28; d_call: -; clone_size: -; j_call: TRBJ1-5; cdr3_length: 15; cdr3_nt: TGTGCCAGCAGTTACGGCGGGACTAGCAATCAGCCCCAGCATTTT; cdr3_aa: CASSYGGTSNQPQHF
v_call: TRBV28; d_call: TRBD1; clone_size: -; j_call: TRBJ2-1; cdr3_length: 17; cdr3_nt: TGTGCCAGCAGTTCAGGGACAGGACAGGGCCATTACAATGAGCAGTTCTTC; cdr3_aa: CASSSGTGQGHYNEQFF
v_call: TRBV7-9; d_call: -; clone_size: -; j_call: TRBJ1-2; cdr3_length: 12; cdr3_nt: TGTGCCAGCGGATGGACAGCGGATGGCTACACCTTC; cdr3_aa: CASGWTADGYTF
v_call: TRBV2; d_call: TRBD1; clone_size: -; j_call: TRBJ1-2; cdr3_length: 13; cdr3_nt: TGTGCCAGCAGTCAGACAGGGGTTTATGGCTACACCTTC; cdr3_aa: CASSQTGVYGYTF
v_call: TRBV28; d_call: -; clone_size: -; j_call: TRBJ1-1; cdr3_length: 17; cdr3_nt: TGTGCCAGCAGTTCCCTCCCGCGTCTCGACATGAACACTGAAGCTTTCTTT; cdr3_aa: CASSSLPRLDMNTEAFF
v_call: TRBV6-1; d_call: -; clone_size: -; j_call: TRBJ1-2; cdr3_length: 15; cdr3_nt: TGTGCCGCAGTACGGGGGGGACAACGAAACTATGGCTACACCTTC; cdr3_aa: CAAVRGGQRNYGYTF
v_call: TRBV3-1/TRBV3-2; d_call: TRBD2; clone_size: -; j_call: TRBJ2-1; cdr3_length: 16; cdr3_nt: TGTGCCAGCAGCCATCCCCTGCGGGAGTCCTACAATGAGCAGTTCTTC; cdr3_aa: CASSHPLRESYNEQFF
v_call: TRBV7-2; d_call: TRBD2; clone_size: -; j_call: TRBJ2-1; cdr3_length: 15; cdr3_nt: TGTGCCAGCAGCTTATTCACTAGCGGGAGCAATGAGCAGTTCTTC; cdr3_aa: CASSLFTSGSNEQFF
v_call: TRBV28; d_call: TRBD1; clone_size: -; j_call: TRBJ1-5; cdr3_length: 17; cdr3_nt: TGTGCCAGCAGCTCCCGGACAGGGGGTTATTCTAATCAGCCCCAGCATTTT; cdr3_aa: CASSSRTGGYSNQPQHF
v_call: TRBV19; d_call: -; clone_size: -; j_call: TRBJ1-2; cdr3_length: 12; cdr3_nt: TGTGCCAGTAGCCTTAGGGACACTGGCTACACCTTC; cdr3_aa: CASSLRDTGYTF
v_call: TRBV19; d_call: -; clone_size: -; j_call: TRBJ2-6; cdr3_length: 15; cdr3_nt: TGTGCCAGTAGTATACACGGGGCTGGGGCCAACGTCCTGACTTTC; cdr3_aa: CASSIHGAGANVLTF
v_call: TRBV29-1; d_call: TRBD1; clone_size: many; j_call: TRBJ1-5; cdr3_length: 13; cdr3_nt: TGCAGCGTGCGACAGGGGCTCAATCAGCCCCAGCATTTT; cdr3_aa: CSVRQGLNQPQHF
v_call: TRBV19; d_call: -; clone_size: -; j_call: TRBJ2-7; cdr3_length: 14; cdr3_nt: TGTGCCAGTAGTATGGGCAGAGGGACCTACGAGCAGTACTTC; cdr3_aa: CASSMGRGTYEQYF
v_call: TRBV7-9; d_call: TRBD1; clone_size: -; j_call: TRBJ1-2; cdr3_length: 15; cdr3_nt: TGTGCCAGCAGCACTCGGGACAGGGGGCGTCACGGCTACACCTTC; cdr3_aa: CASSTRDRGRHGYTF
v_call: TRBV19; d_call: TRBD1; clone_size: -; j_call: TRBJ2-2; cdr3_length: 15; cdr3_nt: TGTGCCAGTAACCCGACAGGGGGAACGCCCGGGGAGCTGTTTTTT; cdr3_aa: CASNPTGGTPGELFF
v_call: TRBV12-3/TRBV12-4; d_call: -; clone_size: -; j_call: TRBJ1-2; cdr3_length: 13; cdr3_nt: TGTGCCAGCAGTTTCACGGCTAACTATGGCTACACCTTC; cdr3_aa: CASSFTANYGYTF
v_call: TRBV28; d_call: TRBD1; clone_size: -; j_call: TRBJ1-2; cdr3_length: 12; cdr3_nt: TGTGCCAGCCACACAGGGGGCCATGGCTACACCTTC; cdr3_aa: CASHTGGHGYTF
v_call: TRBV6-5; d_call: -; clone_size: -; j_call: TRBJ1-1; cdr3_length: 13; cdr3_nt: TGTGCCAGCAGTTACTGGTCCGGGACTGAAGCTTTCTTT; cdr3_aa: CASSYWSGTEAFF
v_call: TRBV24-1; d_call: -; clone_size: few; j_call: TRBJ1-4; cdr3_length: 16; cdr3_nt: TGTGCCACCAGTGATCCCCAGGCAGGAGGTAAAGAAAAACTGTTTTTT; cdr3_aa: CATSDPQAGGKEKLFF
v_call: TRBV27; d_call: TRBD2; clone_size: -; j_call: TRBJ2-1; cdr3_length: 14; cdr3_nt: TGTGCCAGCAGATCCCTAGCGGGGGGTCCCGAGCAGTTCTTC; cdr3_aa: CASRSLAGGPEQFF
v_call: TRBV7-2; d_call: TRBD2; clone_size: -; j_call: TRBJ2-1; cdr3_length: 17; cdr3_nt: TGTGCCAGCAGCCAGCCGGGACTAGCGGCCCCCTACAATGAGCAGTTCTTC; cdr3_aa: CASSQPGLAAPYNEQFF
v_call: TRBV3-1/TRBV3-2; d_call: -; clone_size: once; j_call: TRBJ1-5; cdr3_length: 14; cdr3_nt: TGTGCCAGCAGCCAAGATCTGAGCAATCAGCCCCAGCATTTT; cdr3_aa: CASSQDLSNQPQHF
v_call: TRBV28; d_call: TRBD1; clone_size: -; j_call: TRBJ2-4; cdr3_length: 18; cdr3_nt: TGTGCCAGCAGTCAGGGACAGGGTATGGAACTCGCCAAAAACATTCAGTACTTC; cdr3_aa: CASSQGQGMELAKNIQYF
v_call: TRBV30; d_call: -; clone_size: -; j_call: TRBJ1-6; cdr3_length: 20; cdr3_nt: TGTGCCTGGAGTGTAGTCCAAACAGGGCATAGGAGCTCCTATAATTCACCCCTCCACTTT; cdr3_aa: CAWSVVQTGHRSSYNSPLHF
v_call: TRBV7-2; d_call: TRBD1; clone_size: -; j_call: TRBJ2-5; cdr3_length: 15; cdr3_nt: TGTGCCAGCAGCCACGGACAGGGTGGGGGAGAGACCCAGTACTTC; cdr3_aa: CASSHGQGGGETQYF
v_call: TRBV2; d_call: -; clone_size: -; j_call: TRBJ1-5; cdr3_length: 15; cdr3_nt: TGTGCCAGCGCGGCCAGCGACGTCAGCAATCAGCCCCAGCATTTT; cdr3_aa: CASAASDVSNQPQHF
v_call: TRBV27; d_call: -; clone_size: few; j_call: TRBJ2-2; cdr3_length: 13; cdr3_nt: TGTGCCAGCAGTTTATCGAGGTCCGGGGAGCTGTTTTTT; cdr3_aa: CASSLSRSGELFF
v_call: TRBV30; d_call: -; clone_size: medium-sized; j_call: TRBJ1-2; cdr3_length: 13; cdr3_nt: TGTGCCTGGAGTGTACAGGCTAACTATGGCTACACCTTC; cdr3_aa: CAWSVQANYGYTF
v_call: TRBV11-2; d_call: -; clone_size: -; j_call: TRBJ1-2; cdr3_length: 13; cdr3_nt: TGTGCCAGCAGCTTAGACTCCCTCTATGGCTACACCTTC; cdr3_aa: CASSLDSLYGYTF
v_call: TRBV19; d_call: -; clone_size: once; j_call: TRBJ1-1; cdr3_length: 14; cdr3_nt: TGTGCCAGTAGTGAAAGACAGAAGAACACTGAAGCTTTCTTT; cdr3_aa: CASSERQKNTEAFF
v_call: TRBV6-2/TRBV6-3; d_call: TRBD1; clone_size: -; j_call: TRBJ2-7; cdr3_length: 18; cdr3_nt: TGTGCCAGCAGCTTCCGAGTGGGAACAGGGGCCCAGAGGAACGAGCAGTACTTC; cdr3_aa: CASSFRVGTGAQRNEQYF
v_call: TRBV20-1; d_call: TRBD1; clone_size: -; j_call: TRBJ1-2; cdr3_length: 13; cdr3_nt: TGCAGTGCTAGTTTGGACAGGGAGGGTGGCTACACCTTC; cdr3_aa: CSASLDREGGYTF
v_call: TRBV9; d_call: -; clone_size: -; j_call: TRBJ1-3; cdr3_length: 14; cdr3_nt: TGTGCCAGCAGCGTGAGGACAGACGGAAACACCATATATTTT; cdr3_aa: CASSVRTDGNTIYF
v_call: TRBV28; d_call: TRBD1; clone_size: -; j_call: TRBJ1-2; cdr3_length: 17; cdr3_nt: TGTGCCACCTCGGGGGTCCTCGGGACAGGGAAAAACTATGGCTACACCTTC; cdr3_aa: CATSGVLGTGKNYGYTF
v_call: TRBV13; d_call: TRBD2; clone_size: -; j_call: TRBJ2-1; cdr3_length: 16; cdr3_nt: TGTGCCAGCAGCCACTCACGGGAGGGCGGGTACAATGAGCAGTTCTTC; cdr3_aa: CASSHSREGGYNEQFF
v_call: TRBV6-5; d_call: TRBD2; clone_size: -; j_call: TRBJ2-1; cdr3_length: 15; cdr3_nt: TGTGCCAGCCGGGAGGGAGGGGCGGGGTACAATGAGCAGTTCTTC; cdr3_aa: CASREGGAGYNEQFF
v_call: TRBV9; d_call: -; clone_size: -; j_call: TRBJ2-4; cdr3_length: 14; cdr3_nt: TGTGCCAGCAGCCCCGAGGTAGCCAAAAACATTCAGTACTTC; cdr3_aa: CASSPEVAKNIQYF
v_call: TRBV6-6; d_call: TRBD1; clone_size: few; j_call: TRBJ1-1; cdr3_length: 16; cdr3_nt: TGTGCCAGCAGCCCGGGACAGGGAAACGGCCGGGGTGAAGCTTTCTTT; cdr3_aa: CASSPGQGNGRGEAFF
v_call: TRBV3-1/TRBV3-2; d_call: -; clone_size: -; j_call: TRBJ2-1; cdr3_length: 15; cdr3_nt: TGTGCCAGCAGCCAAGAATCAGTATCTAGTCCTGAGCAGTTCTTC; cdr3_aa: CASSQESVSSPEQFF
v_call: TRBV19; d_call: TRBD1; clone_size: -; j_call: TRBJ1-1; cdr3_length: 16; cdr3_nt: TGTGCCAGTAGTGCACTGACAGGGCCGGCAAACACTGAAGCTTTCTTT; cdr3_aa: CASSALTGPANTEAFF
v_call: TRBV19; d_call: -; clone_size: -; j_call: TRBJ1-5; cdr3_length: 15; cdr3_nt: TGTGCCAGTAGTATAGCAAGAGGCCAGCGGCAGCCCCAGCATTTT; cdr3_aa: CASSIARGQRQPQHF
v_call: TRBV3-1/TRBV3-2; d_call: -; clone_size: -; j_call: TRBJ2-2; cdr3_length: 16; cdr3_nt: TGTGCCAGCACCTACTTTAGCGGCCCTAACACCGGGGAGCTGTTTTTT; cdr3_aa: CASTYFSGPNTGELFF
v_call: TRBV7-2; d_call: -; clone_size: -; j_call: TRBJ2-2; cdr3_length: 15; cdr3_nt: TGTGCCGAAGGCACCGACTCGTCGAACACCGGGGAGCTGTTTTTT; cdr3_aa: CAEGTDSSNTGELFF
v_call: TRBV10-3; d_call: -; clone_size: -; j_call: TRBJ1-6; cdr3_length: 15; cdr3_nt: TGTGCCATCAGTGATAAGGCTTTCCAGGGGTCACCCCTCCACTTT; cdr3_aa: CAISDKAFQGSPLHF
v_call: TRBV3-1/TRBV3-2; d_call: TRBD1; clone_size: once; j_call: TRBJ1-6; cdr3_length: 16; cdr3_nt: TGTGCCAGCAGCCAAGAGGGACAGCTCTATAATTCACCCCTCCACTTT; cdr3_aa: CASSQEGQLYNSPLHF
v_call: TRBV3-1/TRBV3-2; d_call: TRBD1; clone_size: -; j_call: TRBJ1-2; cdr3_length: 16; cdr3_nt: TGTGCCAGCAGCCAGCGTGGGACAGGGGGACTCTGGGGCTACACCTTC; cdr3_aa: CASSQRGTGGLWGYTF
v_call: TRBV5-5; d_call: -; clone_size: -; j_call: TRBJ1-5; cdr3_length: 15; cdr3_nt: TGTGCCAGCAGCTTGTGGGGGGGCTCTGGGCAGCCCCAGCATTTT; cdr3_aa: CASSLWGGSGQPQHF
v_call: TRBV4-3; d_call: TRBD2; clone_size: -; j_call: TRBJ2-7; cdr3_length: 16; cdr3_nt: TGCGCCAGCAGCCAAGGGGGTAGCGGGAGCTCCCACGAGCAGTACTTC; cdr3_aa: CASSQGGSGSSHEQYF
v_call: TRBV6-5; d_call: TRBD1; clone_size: once; j_call: TRBJ1-2; cdr3_length: 15; cdr3_nt: TGTGCCAGCAAACGCCCGGACAGGGGTTCTATTGGCTACACCTTC; cdr3_aa: CASKRPDRGSIGYTF